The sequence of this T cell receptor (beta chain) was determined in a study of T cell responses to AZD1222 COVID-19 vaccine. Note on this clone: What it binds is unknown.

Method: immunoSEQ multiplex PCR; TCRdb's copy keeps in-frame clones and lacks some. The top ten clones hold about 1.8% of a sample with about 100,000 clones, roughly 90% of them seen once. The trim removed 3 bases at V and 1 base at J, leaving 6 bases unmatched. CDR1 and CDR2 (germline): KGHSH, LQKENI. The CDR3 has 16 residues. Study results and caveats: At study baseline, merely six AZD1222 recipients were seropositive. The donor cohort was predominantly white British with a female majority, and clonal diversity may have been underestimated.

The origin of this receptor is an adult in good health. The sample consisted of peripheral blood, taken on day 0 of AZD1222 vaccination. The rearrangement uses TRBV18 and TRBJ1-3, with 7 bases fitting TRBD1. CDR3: CASSPRQGLSGNTIYF. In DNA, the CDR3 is TGTGCCAGCTCACCCAGACAGGGATTGTCTGGAAACACCATATATTTT.